The present T cell receptor beta chain was sequenced within a study of cytomegalovirus exposure and HLA in healthy donors. Study context: The 120 or so validation repertoires used a platform that matched the one used for the 500 to 700 first-cohort repertoires, as a later analysis reported. Study-wide points: Overall, roughly 150 TCR beta chains were annotated as cytomegalovirus-associated.

Data came from immunoSEQ multiplex PCR; TCRdb stores just in-frame clones and leaves some out. The sample shows fewer than 350,000 clones, around nine tenths of them seen only once. Per the germline V gene, CDR1 is SEHNR and CDR2 is FQNEAQ (reference sequence). The CDR3 extends over 13 amino acids. The ends were cut back, 3 bases at V and 3 bases at J, with 8 bases in the middle. Remarks on this clone: No antigen is known for it.

This TCR derives from a woman between 18 and 30 years old in good health and CMV-seronegative. This sequence joins TRBV7-9 and TRBJ1-1, with a weak D call TRBD1 (5 bases). What was sequenced was PBMCs. The CDR3 is CASSLGGDTEAFF. In DNA form, the CDR3 reads TGTGCCAGCAGCTTGGGGGGGGACACTGAAGCTTTCTTT. The entire variable domain, with the rest obtained from reference TRBV7-9 and TRBJ1-1, is as follows: DTGVSQNPRHKITKRGQNVTFRCDPISEHNRLYWYRQTLGQGPEFLTYFQNEAQLEKSRLLSDRFSAERPKGSFSTLEIQRTEQGDSAMYLCASSLGGDTEAFFGQGTRLTVV.